This entry features one T cell receptor (beta chain) sequence. Its antigen is currently unknown. This sample was included in a study of OX40 agonist ivuxolimab in advanced cancers. Sequenced by immunoSEQ multiplex PCR; TCRdb stores in-frame clones only, minus some. The sample contains around 62,000 clones, around 82% of which appear only once. Study-level points and caveats: Determination of antigen specificity was not performed for the expanded peripheral T cells. Relative to CD4+ cells, CD8+ T cells on average had more expanded clones.

The CDR3 contains 16 residues. Trimming took 4 bases from V and 7 from J; bases not matched to a gene: 14. CDR1 is SGHDT, CDR2 YYEEEE, per germline. The chain links TRBV5-6 to TRBJ1-2; TRBD1 matches at 9 bases. Material: CD4+ or CD8+ T cells sorted from blood, obtained in a trial of the OX40 agonist ivuxolimab. The clonotype originates from an adult with an advanced solid tumor such as melanoma, head and neck, liver or kidney cancer. The CDR3 loop is CASSTPLGQGRFGYTF. CDR3 nucleotide sequence: TGTGCCAGCAGCACCCCTCTAGGACAGGGGAGGTTTGGCTACACCTTC.